A single TCR beta chain is shown here with its context. The target antigen is unknown. The record originates from a study of blood T cells in healthy people across ages. Whole-study findings and limits: In long-lived donors, naive CD4+ cell counts and diversity exceeded those of aged donors.

Together with a sample-barcoded 5' primer, a J-beta primer mix was included in a second PCR lasting about 6 to 11 cycles. A tag from a template-switch adaptor with 12 random nucleotides marked each cDNA molecule. MiXCR, applied by TCRdb to the 5' RACE reads, yields one record per CDR3 protein. The sample contains roughly 640,000 distinct CDR3 sequences, around 31% of which appear only once. V gave up 2 bases and J gave up 0 bases, with 5 bases separating them. CDR1 SGHTA and CDR2 FQGTGA come from the germline V gene. The CDR3 spans 15 residues. Material for sequencing was blood. This receptor was identified in a woman aged 80 or older in good health. This rearrangement joins TRBV7-3 to TRBJ1-6; no definite D call. Here the CDR3 DNA reads TGTGCCAGCAGCTTATGGGCCTCCTATAATTCACCCCTCCACTTT. It codes for CASSLWASYNSPLHF. Looking up the rest from reference TRBV7-3 and TRBJ1-6 gives the full variable domain: GAGVSQTPSNKVTEKGKYVELRCDPISGHTALYWYRQSLGQGPEFLIYFQGTGAADDSGLPNDRFFAVRPEGSVSTLKIQRTERGDSAVYLCASSLWASYNSPLHFGNGTRLTVT.